This TCR beta chain comes out of a study of blood T cells in healthy people across ages (dated by TCRdb to the mid-2010s). With respect to the entire study: Template switching captured roughly one uniquely barcoded TCR beta cDNA molecule per two T cells in model experiments. Using deep sequencing normalized with unique cDNA molecular identifiers, the study measured how TCR beta repertoire diversity changes with age. The donors were divided into four age groups: young (average roughly 15 years), middle-aged (about 40), aged (about 61) and long-lived (roughly 82). To avoid experimental bias, donors of different ages were spread randomly across the sequencing lanes. Two additional independent replicas of 1 million unique cDNA reads from the same blood draw were analyzed for two donors (one aged 18 to 30 and one aged 80 or older). The study at large found these results: As age increased, observed TCR beta diversity per million T cells dropped in a roughly linear way, and a significant reduction was already evident by age approximately 40. The percentage of naive T cells measured by flow cytometry correlated strongly with observed TCR beta diversity. Compared with the aged group, more naive CD4+ T cells, fewer expanded clones and increased TCR diversity were shown by the long-lived group, suggesting age selection. Estimates of total diversity based on one million sequenced T cells were considered lower bounds and underestimates. Donor CMV infection status was unknown, potentially confounding age-related changes in expanded clonotypes. Conclusive comparison of naive and antigen-experienced compartments was prevented by the profiling of bulk unsorted PBMCs.

The germline V gene encodes CDR1 LGHNA and CDR2 YSLEER. Measured from the cysteine to the phenylalanine, the CDR3 is 16 residues long. Only the CDR3 part of the read is kept: 48 bases, read in frame from the first base. After removal of 2 bases from V and 6 bases from J, the junction retains 5 bases not matched to a gene. Libraries were built with 5' RACE. The instrument was an Illumina HiSeq 2500. A second PCR of roughly 7 to 11 cycles was performed with a sample-barcoded 5' primer and a J-beta primer mix. A unique molecular identifier was introduced onto each TCR beta cDNA molecule by a template-switch 5' adaptor carrying 12 random nucleotides. Each sample yielded at least 2.5 million CDR3-containing paired-end reads. The Mint cDNA synthesis kit, primed by a TRBC-specific oligonucleotide, was used to synthesize first-strand cDNA from all RNA. After uracil-DNA glycosylase treatment, a first 18-cycle PCR used universal primers M1SS and BC2_uni_R on all cDNA. Regarding the original processing steps: Normalization of each sample was performed by random selection of 1 million high-quality reads, each carrying a distinct molecular identifier. Reads with shared molecular identifiers were discarded instead of being binned into consensus sequences. CDR3 identification, clonotype clustering and error correction used MiTCR with a Q25 quality threshold and the strictest error-elimination algorithm. A nonparametric unseen species model with Euler transformation was used to estimate a lower bound on total TCR beta diversity. TCRdb applied fastp at Q25 and MiXCR to the public reads, then kept only in-frame beta chains. CDR3 protein sequences are deduplicated, and each keeps its most common genes and DNA. These V and J calls originate from TCRdb's pipeline instead of the authors' own analysis. Counted in this sample were 600,000 to 1,000,000 distinct CDR3 sequences; about three fifths of them appeared once. Roughly 22% of the sample belongs to the ten largest clones.

Systemically healthy Caucasian individuals from Russia, around 39 in total and aged about 6 to 100 years, were included as donors. Each donor gave about 9.2 milliliters of peripheral blood, drawn into EDTA-treated Vacutainer tubes. Ficoll-Paque density-gradient centrifugation was used to isolate PBMCs, with at least 7 million per sample. Trizol reagent was used to extract total RNA from the PBMCs, yielding at least 6 micrograms per sample. The percentages of naive CD45RAhigh/CD27high T cells were determined by flow cytometry on a PBMC aliquot from every donor. Regarding this clonotype: Its specific antigen is unknown. It has no much larger one-base neighbor in the sample; base qualities were not kept.

This TCR was recovered from a man aged 25-45 years in good health. The sequence joins TRBV4-3 to TRBJ2-2, with 11 middle bases fitting TRBD2. Sequences were obtained from blood. The nucleotide sequence is TGCGCCAGCAGCCAACGACTAGCGGGAAGCGCCGGGGAGCTGTTTTTT. Its product reads: CASSQRLAGSAGELFF.